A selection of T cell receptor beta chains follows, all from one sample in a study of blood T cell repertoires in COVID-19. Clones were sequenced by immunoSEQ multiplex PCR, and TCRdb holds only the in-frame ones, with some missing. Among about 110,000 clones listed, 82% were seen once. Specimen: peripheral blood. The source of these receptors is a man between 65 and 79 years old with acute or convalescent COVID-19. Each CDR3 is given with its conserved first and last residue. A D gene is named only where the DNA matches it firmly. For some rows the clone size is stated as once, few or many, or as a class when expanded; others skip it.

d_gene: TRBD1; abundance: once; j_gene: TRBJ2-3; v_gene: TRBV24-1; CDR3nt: TGTGCCACCAGTGACCAACAGGGGGTCGGCACAGATACGCAGTATTTT; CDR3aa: CATSDQQGVGTDTQYF
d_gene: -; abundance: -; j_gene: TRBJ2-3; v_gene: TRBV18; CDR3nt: TGTGCCAGCTCACAGCAGGGTTCGTCAAGCACAGATACGCAGTATTTT; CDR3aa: CASSQQGSSSTDTQYF
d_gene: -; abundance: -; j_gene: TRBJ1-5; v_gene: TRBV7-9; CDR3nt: TGTGCCAGCAGCCGTTACAGGAGTCCCAATCAGCCCCAGCATTTT; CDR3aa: CASSRYRSPNQPQHF
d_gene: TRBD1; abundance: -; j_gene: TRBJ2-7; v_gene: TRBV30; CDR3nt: TGTGCCTGGGGCCGGGACAGGGGTGTGCACGAGCAGTACTTC; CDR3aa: CAWGRDRGVHEQYF
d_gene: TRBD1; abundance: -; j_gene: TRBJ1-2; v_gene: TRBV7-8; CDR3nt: TGTGCCAGCAGCTTCCCGGGACAGGGTGCTGGCTACACCTTC; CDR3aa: CASSFPGQGAGYTF
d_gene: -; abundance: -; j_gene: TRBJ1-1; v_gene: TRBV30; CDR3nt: TGTGCCTCATTACAGGGTCGGACTGAAGCTTTCTTT; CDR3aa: CASLQGRTEAFF
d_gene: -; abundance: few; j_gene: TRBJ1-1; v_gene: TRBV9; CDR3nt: TGTGCCAGCAGCGCCGCAGCGGGCACTGAAGCTTTCTTT; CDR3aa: CASSAAAGTEAFF
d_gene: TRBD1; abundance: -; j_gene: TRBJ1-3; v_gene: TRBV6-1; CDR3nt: TGTGCCAGCAGTGAAACAGGGGCCATATATTTT; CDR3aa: CASSETGAIYF
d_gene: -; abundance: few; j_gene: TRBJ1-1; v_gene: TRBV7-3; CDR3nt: TGTGCCAGCAGCTTAGGTTACGGGGGCACTGAAGCTTTCTTT; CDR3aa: CASSLGYGGTEAFF
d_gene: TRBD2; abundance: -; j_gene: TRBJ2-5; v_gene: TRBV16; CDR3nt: TGTGCCAGCAGCCAATCGCAACTAGCGGGAGCCGAGACCCAGTACTTC; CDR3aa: CASSQSQLAGAETQYF
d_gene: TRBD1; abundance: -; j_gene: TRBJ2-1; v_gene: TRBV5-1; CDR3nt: TGCGCCAGCAGCTTGGGGGCAGGGGGCTTGGCGAATGAGCAGTTCTTC; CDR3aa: CASSLGAGGLANEQFF
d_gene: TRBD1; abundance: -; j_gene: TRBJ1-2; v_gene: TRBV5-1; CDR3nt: TGCGCCAGCCAGATGACCGGGACAGGGGGCTATGGCTACACCTTC; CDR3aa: CASQMTGTGGYGYTF
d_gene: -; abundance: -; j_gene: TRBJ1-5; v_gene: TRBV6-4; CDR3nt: TGTGCCAGCAGTGAAAGGGGGAATAGCAATCAGCCCCAGCATTTT; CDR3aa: CASSERGNSNQPQHF
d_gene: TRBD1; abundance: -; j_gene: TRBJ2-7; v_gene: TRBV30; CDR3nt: TGTGCCTGGAGTGTAACCGGGACAGCCTACGAGCAGTACTTC; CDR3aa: CAWSVTGTAYEQYF
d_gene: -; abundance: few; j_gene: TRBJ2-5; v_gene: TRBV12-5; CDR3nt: TGTGCTAGTGGTTTGCAGGAGGGAGCGACCCAGTACTTC; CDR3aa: CASGLQEGATQYF
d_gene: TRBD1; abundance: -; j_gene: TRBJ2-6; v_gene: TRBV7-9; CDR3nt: TGTGCCAGCAGCTTGGGACAGGGCTCTGGGGCCAACGTCCTGACTTTC; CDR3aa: CASSLGQGSGANVLTF
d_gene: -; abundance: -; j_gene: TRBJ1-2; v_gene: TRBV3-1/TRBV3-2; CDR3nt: TGTGCCAGCAGCCAAGATGTGGCCACCCAAGCGTATGGCTACACCTTC; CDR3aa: CASSQDVATQAYGYTF
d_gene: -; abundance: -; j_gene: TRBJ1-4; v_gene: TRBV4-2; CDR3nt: TGTGCCAGCAGCCAAGAGGGGGGAACATCTAATGAAAAACTGTTTTTT; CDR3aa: CASSQEGGTSNEKLFF
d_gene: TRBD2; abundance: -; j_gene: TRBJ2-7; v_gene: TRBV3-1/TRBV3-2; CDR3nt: TGTGCCAGCAGCCAAGTACGGGAGGGCGAGCAGTACTTC; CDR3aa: CASSQVREGEQYF
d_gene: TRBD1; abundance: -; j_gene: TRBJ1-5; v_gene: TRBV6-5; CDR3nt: TGTGCCAGCAGTATTGACAGGGTAGGGAGTCAGCCCCAGCATTTT; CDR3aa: CASSIDRVGSQPQHF
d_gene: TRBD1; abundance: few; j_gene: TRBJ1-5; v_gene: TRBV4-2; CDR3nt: TGTGCCAGCAGTCGGACAGGGGAGGGTCAGCCCCAGCATTTT; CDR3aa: CASSRTGEGQPQHF
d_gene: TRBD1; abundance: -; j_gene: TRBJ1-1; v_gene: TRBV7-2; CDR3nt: TGTGCCAGCAGCCCCCACAGGGGGGACACTGAAGCTTTCTTT; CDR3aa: CASSPHRGDTEAFF
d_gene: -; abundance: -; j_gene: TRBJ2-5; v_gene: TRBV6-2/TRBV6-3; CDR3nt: TGTGCCAGCAGTTATCAGGGAGAGACCCAGTACTTC; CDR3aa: CASSYQGETQYF